The rows below give T cell receptor beta chains drawn from one sample of a study of Graves' ophthalmopathy and Graves' hyperthyroidism. TCRdb used MiXCR to reprocess the multiplex PCR reads, holding one entry per CDR3 protein. The sample has about 740,000 distinct CDR3 sequences; around 40% are singletons. The specimen sequenced was peripheral blood. The receptors were gathered from an adult man with Graves' ophthalmopathy. Both conserved end residues are part of each CDR3. The order of the fields is J gene, clone size, V gene, D gene, CDR3 length, CDR3 protein, CDR3 DNA. A D gene is named only where the DNA matches it firmly. Clone size appears in some rows only: once, few, many, or a class for an expanded clone.

TRBJ1-4 | . | TRBV2 | . | 17 | CASSYLKNRAAQEKLFF | TGTGCCAGCAGTTACCTTAAGAACAGGGCTGCACAGGAAAAACTGTTTTTT
TRBJ2-7 | few | TRBV20-1 | TRBD1 | 16 | CSARIMGQPESYEQYF | TGCAGTGCTAGGATCATGGGACAGCCGGAATCCTACGAGCAGTACTTC
TRBJ2-7 | . | TRBV12-3/TRBV12-4 | TRBD2 | 13 | CASSPGGAAEQYF | TGTGCCAGCAGTCCCGGGGGGGCGGCCGAGCAGTACTTC
TRBJ1-2 | many | TRBV14 | . | 17 | CASSQLPNRGFDYGYTF | TGTGCCAGCAGCCAACTCCCCAACAGAGGGTTTGACTATGGCTACACCTTC
TRBJ2-7 | many | TRBV19 | . | 14 | CASSITGSSYEQYF | TGTGCCAGTAGTATTACAGGGTCGAGCTACGAGCAGTACTTC
TRBJ1-1 | . | TRBV7-2 | TRBD1 | 17 | CASSQARGQGGNTEAFF | TGCGCCAGCAGCCAAGCCAGGGGACAGGGCGGGAACACTGAAGCTTTCTTT
TRBJ2-5 | . | TRBV29-1 | TRBD1 | 13 | CSGTGTGEETQYF | TGCAGCGGGACCGGGACAGGGGAAGAGACCCAGTACTTC
TRBJ1-3 | few | TRBV20-1 | TRBD1 | 14 | CSASYRGAGNTIYF | TGCAGTGCTAGTTACAGGGGCGCTGGAAACACCATATATTTT
TRBJ2-7 | . | TRBV9 | . | 15 | CASQISEQRGGEQYF | TGTGCCAGCCAAATCTCAGAACAAAGGGGTGGCGAGCAGTACTTC
TRBJ2-7 | . | TRBV7-2 | TRBD2 | 15 | CASSFRTSGTYEQYF | TGTGCCAGCAGCTTTAGGACTAGCGGAACCTACGAGCAGTACTTC